One sample yielded the 9 T cell receptor beta chains listed below, sequenced in a study of Ad26.COV2.S vaccination and SARS-CoV-2 variants. Here immunoSEQ multiplex PCR was the method, and the copy in TCRdb shows in-frame clones only, minus some. This sample carries 240,000 or so clones, 70% to 90% of them seen once, and the ten largest clones take about 10%. The treatment: around 19 received Ad26.COV2.S at low or high dose, single or two shots; 5 received placebo; per-sample allocation not given. At day 63 after the first vaccine or placebo injection, samples were drawn. The sequences come from peripheral blood, collected in a trial of Ad26.COV2.S vaccine versus placebo. These receptor sequences come from a person between 18 and 65 years old who received the Ad26.COV2.S COVID-19 vaccine or a placebo.

V usage is TRBV24-1 and J usage is TRBJ1-4; no definite D call. The V end lost 5 bases, the J end lost 10 bases, and 7 bases lay between the germline ends. Germline V gene data show CDR1 as KGHDR and CDR2 as SFDVKD. This CDR3 has 11 amino acids. CDR3 bases: TGTGCCACCAGTGCCCAAGGAAAACTGTTTTTT. As protein: CATSAQGKLFF.

CDR3 bases: TGTGCCAGCAGCAACCCGGGACAGGGGTTGTCTGGGGCCAACGTCCTGACTTTC. Protein: CASSNPGQGLSGANVLTF. This chain joins TRBV5-4 and TRBJ2-6, with 10 bases that match TRBD1. This CDR3 spans 18 amino acids. Germline CDR1 reads SGHNT; CDR2 reads YYREEE (reference sequence). The trim removed 4 bases at V and 1 base at J, leaving 8 bases unmatched.

The genes are TRBV6-5 and TRBJ1-5; unclear D gene. The CDR3 runs 14 residues. Germline CDR1 MNHEY, CDR2 SVGAGI. Trimming pared 7 bases from V and 0 bases from J, leaving 10 bases between. CDR3 protein: CASIIEYSNQPQHF. The CDR3 coding sequence is TGTGCCAGCATTATCGAGTATAGCAATCAGCCCCAGCATTTT.

J is TRBJ2-7 and V is TRBV30; D gene uncertain. The length of the CDR3 is 14 residues. V was shortened by 4 bases and J by 3 bases, with 16 bases between the two germline ends. CDR1 is GTSNPN and CDR2 is SVGIG in the germline V gene (reference sequence). Here the CDR3 DNA reads TGTGCCTGGACTCGACCCGGGTCAAACTACGAGCAGTACTTC. It is translated as CAWTRPGSNYEQYF.

This sequence joins TRBV28 and TRBJ2-7; 7 nucleotides line up with TRBD1. There are 14 residues in the CDR3. With V trimmed by 5 bases and J by 3 bases, 7 bases remained unmatched. From germline, CDR1 is MDHEN and CDR2 SYDVKM. CDR3 residues: CASSRRQGLYEQYF. The CDR3 region has the DNA TGTGCCAGCAGTAGAAGACAGGGCCTCTACGAGCAGTACTTC.

The chain is built from TRBV5-1 and TRBJ2-5; 7 bases line up with TRBD2. CDR3 length: 16 residues. CDR1 is SGHRS, CDR2 YFSETQ, per germline. V dropped 0 bases and J dropped 5; count of bases not matched to a gene: 10. CDR3 residues: CASSLGDTTSSETQYF. The CDR3 bases are TGCGCCAGCAGCTTGGGTGACACGACTAGCTCGGAGACCCAGTACTTC.

The chain is built from TRBV27 and TRBJ2-1; a possible D gene is TRBD2 (5 bases). Trimming took off 5 bases at V and 9 bases at J, with 20 bases between the two ends. Germline V CDR1 and CDR2: MNHEY, SMNVEV (reference sequence). The CDR3 covers 15 residues. This CDR3 is CASSPSGSPTREQFF. The CDR3, as DNA: TGTGCCAGCAGTCCCAGCGGCTCCCCAACCCGTGAGCAGTTCTTC.

V and J are TRBV28 and TRBJ1-4; D unclear. The CDR3 length is 11 residues. V was pared by 6 bases and J by 14 bases, with 13 bases between. The germline V gene has CDR1 MDHEN and CDR2 SYDVKM. The CDR3 spells CASRVARRLFF. CDR3 coding DNA: TGTGCCAGCAGAGTCGCGAGGAGGCTGTTTTTT.

The rearrangement links TRBV9 to TRBJ1-2, with 9 bases lining up with TRBD1. J gave up 7 bases and V 4 bases, and 5 bases lay outside the gene matches. This CDR3 is 13 amino acids long. CDR1 is SGDLS, CDR2 YYNGEE, per germline. CDR3 region: CASSQQGALGYTF. The CDR3 region has the DNA TGTGCCAGCAGCCAACAGGGGGCTCTTGGCTACACCTTC.